These T cell receptor beta chains were read from a single sample in a study of blood T cell repertoires in COVID-19. Assay used: immunoSEQ multiplex PCR; TCRdb lists only in-frame clones, some missing. Here the sample spans 90,000 to 150,000 clones, about 85% being singletons. Specimen: peripheral blood. All receptors derive from a man at least 80 years old with acute or convalescent COVID-19. Each CDR3 is given with its conserved first and last residue. The D gene is left open where the match is weak. Size tells how often a clone was seen (once, few, many) or the class of an expanded clone, and some rows leave it out.

d_call,v_call,clone_size,j_call,cdr3_aa,cdr3_nt
NA,TRBV28,NA,TRBJ1-5,CASSPEISNQPQHF,TGTGCCAGCAGTCCAGAAATCTCCAATCAGCCCCAGCATTTT
TRBD1,TRBV18,NA,TRBJ1-3,CASSPQGPSGNTIYF,TGTGCCAGCTCGCCACAGGGGCCCTCTGGAAACACCATATATTTT
TRBD1,TRBV18,NA,TRBJ2-7,CASSGQDRSSYEQYF,TGTGCCAGCTCAGGACAGGACAGGAGCTCCTACGAGCAGTACTTC
NA,TRBV2,NA,TRBJ1-1,CASSEIAEAFF,TGTGCCAGCAGTGAGATAGCTGAAGCTTTCTTT
TRBD1,TRBV18,NA,TRBJ1-2,CASSPPTGLGYTF,TGTGCCAGCTCACCTCCGACAGGGTTAGGCTACACCTTC
TRBD1,TRBV24-1,NA,TRBJ2-2,CATSDPGQGSTGELFF,TGTGCCACCAGTGATCCCGGACAGGGGAGTACCGGGGAGCTGTTTTTT
NA,TRBV28,NA,TRBJ2-1,CASSLAQGRGNEQFF,TGTGCCAGCAGTTTAGCCCAGGGGCGGGGGAATGAGCAGTTCTTC
TRBD2,TRBV4-1,NA,TRBJ2-1,CASSQDIAGGYNEQFF,TGCGCCAGCAGCCAAGATATTGCGGGAGGTTACAATGAGCAGTTCTTC
TRBD1,TRBV28,NA,TRBJ1-2,CASSFPLRWDRREANYGYTF,TGTGCCAGCAGTTTCCCCCTCCGGTGGGACAGGCGGGAAGCTAACTATGGCTACACCTTC
TRBD1,TRBV5-1,NA,TRBJ1-3,CASSSLDRGISGNTIYF,TGCGCCAGCAGCAGCCTAGACAGGGGGATTTCTGGAAACACCATATATTTT
NA,TRBV10-1,NA,TRBJ2-7,CAGRLRSEQYF,TGCGCCGGGCGTCTCAGAAGCGAGCAGTACTTC
NA,TRBV7-2,once,TRBJ1-2,CASSNSMRGASRYGYTF,TGTGCCAGCAGCAACTCGATGCGGGGGGCGAGCCGTTATGGCTACACCTTC
TRBD2,TRBV28,NA,TRBJ2-3,CASSPSLSGRTLSTDTQYF,TGTGCCAGCAGTCCCAGCCTTAGCGGGAGGACCTTAAGCACAGATACGCAGTATTTT
NA,TRBV28,NA,TRBJ1-6,CASSSPSVIAPLHF,TGTGCCAGCAGTTCGCCGTCTGTTATAGCACCCCTCCACTTT
NA,TRBV29-1,NA,TRBJ2-7,CSVCPTASYEQYF,TGCAGCGTTTGCCCCACTGCATCCTACGAGCAGTACTTC
TRBD2,TRBV4-1,NA,TRBJ2-4,CASSQEGASGSLAKNIQYF,TGCGCCAGCAGCCAAGAAGGGGCTAGCGGAAGCCTAGCCAAAAACATTCAGTACTTC
NA,TRBV6-5,NA,TRBJ1-1,CASRSRYMNTEAFF,TGTGCCAGCAGGTCACGTTACATGAACACTGAAGCTTTCTTT
NA,TRBV7-3,NA,TRBJ2-7,CASSSGVYYEQYF,TGTGCCAGCAGCTCGGGAGTCTACTACGAGCAGTACTTC
TRBD2,TRBV3-1/TRBV3-2,NA,TRBJ2-2,CASSQRSGRPSGGELFF,TGTGCCAGCAGCCAACGTAGCGGGAGACCTAGCGGCGGGGAGCTGTTTTTT
NA,TRBV30,NA,TRBJ1-1,CAWSIQVNTEAFF,TGTGCCTGGAGTATACAGGTGAACACTGAAGCTTTCTTT
TRBD1,TRBV10-3,NA,TRBJ1-5,CASGPGQGGNQPQHF,TGTGCCTCCGGCCCGGGACAGGGAGGGAATCAGCCCCAGCATTTT
NA,TRBV29-1,once,TRBJ1-2,CSVQQGRGGYTF,TGCAGCGTACAACAGGGTCGGGGTGGCTACACCTTC
NA,TRBV20-1,NA,TRBJ2-3,CSALILNTQYF,TGCAGTGCCCTAATCTTGAATACGCAGTATTTT
TRBD2,TRBV25-1,NA,TRBJ2-3,CASSVPPGRGGEDTQYF,TGTGCCAGCAGTGTGCCCCCAGGGAGGGGAGGGGAGGATACGCAGTATTTT
NA,TRBV10-3,NA,TRBJ1-1,CAIGTGNTEAFF,TGTGCCATCGGTACTGGGAACACTGAAGCTTTCTTT
NA,TRBV18,NA,TRBJ1-5,CASSPPGQSNQPQHF,TGTGCCAGCTCACCACCGGGACAATCCAATCAGCCCCAGCATTTT
NA,TRBV7-3,once,TRBJ1-1,CASSLTGPGTEAFF,TGTGCCAGCAGCTTGACAGGTCCTGGCACTGAAGCTTTCTTT
TRBD1,TRBV19,NA,TRBJ1-5,CATETGGSNQPQHF,TGTGCCACCGAAACAGGGGGAAGCAATCAGCCCCAGCATTTT
NA,TRBV4-2,few,TRBJ2-2,CASSQDSGGTGELFF,TGTGCCAGCAGCCAAGATTCTGGAGGCACCGGGGAGCTGTTTTTT
NA,TRBV5-1,NA,TRBJ1-1,CASSPGREGTEAFF,TGCGCCAGCAGCCCGGGCCGCGAGGGCACTGAAGCTTTCTTT
NA,TRBV5-1,NA,TRBJ2-5,CASSYSDSTETQYF,TGCGCCAGCAGCTATTCAGATTCAACGGAGACCCAGTACTTC
NA,TRBV5-1,once,TRBJ1-3,CASSPRVAGGNTIYF,TGCGCCAGCAGCCCGAGGGTGGCAGGTGGAAACACCATATATTTT
TRBD1,TRBV18,NA,TRBJ1-2,CASSPAGQGEWGYTF,TGTGCCAGCTCACCAGCGGGACAGGGAGAATGGGGCTACACCTTC
NA,TRBV6-5,once,TRBJ1-5,CASSPGGNQPQHF,TGTGCCAGCAGTCCCGGGGGGAATCAGCCCCAGCATTTT
NA,TRBV24-1,NA,TRBJ2-1,CATSDSALPASSYNEQFF,TGTGCCACCAGTGACTCAGCCCTACCGGCTAGCTCCTACAATGAGCAGTTCTTC
TRBD2,TRBV5-1,NA,TRBJ2-2,CASSFTSGSNGELFF,TGCGCCAGCAGCTTCACTAGCGGGAGTAACGGGGAGCTGTTTTTT
NA,TRBV6-6,NA,TRBJ1-6,CASSQDSESPLHF,TGTGCCAGCAGCCAGGACAGTGAATCACCCCTCCACTTT
NA,TRBV19,NA,TRBJ1-4,CATKWGGEKLFF,TGTGCCACCAAGTGGGGAGGAGAAAAACTGTTTTTT
TRBD2,TRBV18,NA,TRBJ2-1,CASSPPGGGYNEQFF,TGTGCCAGCTCACCACCGGGGGGGGGTTACAATGAGCAGTTCTTC
NA,TRBV30,NA,TRBJ2-2,CAHGVRGYTGELFF,TGTGCCCACGGCGTAAGGGGTTACACCGGGGAGCTGTTTTTT
TRBD2,TRBV7-6,few,TRBJ2-2,CASSLGLAGGVTGELFF,TGTGCCAGCAGCTTAGGACTAGCGGGAGGGGTCACCGGGGAGCTGTTTTTT
NA,TRBV7-9,NA,TRBJ1-6,CASSSSGGAAGNSPLHF,TGTGCCAGCAGCTCCTCGGGAGGGGCGGCGGGGAATTCACCCCTCCACTTT
NA,TRBV5-1,once,TRBJ1-1,CASSLGLDTEAFF,TGCGCCAGCAGCTTGGGACTGGACACTGAAGCTTTCTTT
TRBD1,TRBV28,NA,TRBJ2-3,CASRRQGLGDTQYF,TGTGCCAGCAGACGACAGGGGCTGGGAGATACGCAGTATTTT
NA,TRBV5-4,NA,TRBJ1-6,CASSLNTGQNLHF,TGTGCCAGCAGCTTGAACACAGGGCAGAACCTCCACTTT
NA,TRBV5-4,NA,TRBJ1-5,CASSLDGRVDQPQHF,TGTGCCAGCAGCTTGGATGGGCGGGTTGATCAGCCCCAGCATTTT
TRBD2,TRBV3-1/TRBV3-2,NA,TRBJ2-5,CASSSWSSGTQETQYF,TGTGCCAGCAGCTCCTGGTCTAGCGGGACCCAAGAGACCCAGTACTTC